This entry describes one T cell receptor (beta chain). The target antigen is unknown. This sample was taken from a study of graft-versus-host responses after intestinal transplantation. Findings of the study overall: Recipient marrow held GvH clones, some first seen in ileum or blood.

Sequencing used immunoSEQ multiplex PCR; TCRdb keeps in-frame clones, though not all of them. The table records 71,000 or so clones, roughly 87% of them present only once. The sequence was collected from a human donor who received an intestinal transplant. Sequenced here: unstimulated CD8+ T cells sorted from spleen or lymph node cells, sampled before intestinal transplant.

The CDR3 region is CASSPTGIGPFTNYGYTF. In DNA form, the CDR3 reads TGTGCCAGCAGTCCCACAGGGATTGGCCCATTTACTAACTATGGCTACACCTTC. The chain combines TRBV27 with TRBJ1-2, with D maybe TRBD1 (6 bases). Trimming cost V 5 bases and J 0 bases, with 22 bases left between them. Germline V CDR1 and CDR2: MNHEY, SMNVEV (reference sequence). The CDR3 is 18 amino acids.